What follows describes a single T cell receptor beta chain. CDR1 SEHNR and CDR2 FQNEAQ come from the germline V gene (reference sequence). This CDR3 has 16 amino acids. The sample originates from a study of blood T cells in healthy people across ages. The second PCR ran roughly 6 to 12 cycles with a sample-barcoded 5' primer and J-beta primers. TCRdb reprocessed the 5' RACE reads with MiXCR, giving one entry per CDR3 protein. This table has approximately 780,000 distinct CDR3 sequences, roughly 24% appearing once. These data were also filed under a second study, of T cells of mothers and their children.

The TCR originated in a boy younger than 18 in good health. Sequenced: blood. This chain uses TRBV7-9 with TRBJ2-5; 7 nucleotides align to TRBD2. The DNA matches TRBJ2-1 better at its end, which makes the J call doubtful. DNA of the CDR3: TGTGCCAGCAGCTTATCGGGGGGACTTAAAGACAGTGAGCAGTTCTTC. This codes for CASSLSGGLKDSEQFF.